In its sample, the clone carrying this T cell receptor (beta chain) was seen once. Its target is not known. The junction shows a germline mismatch at one end, possibly a read error. TRB rearrangements were amplified by multiplex PCR with BIOMED2 TRB-A/B primers. TCRdb passed the multiplex PCR reads through MiXCR, listing each CDR3 protein once. The table includes 18,000 or so distinct CDR3 sequences, 35% to 40% detected once. The sample comes from a study of T and B cells in COVID-19 patients. Whole-study context: Of about 20 active-infection patients, some 18 carried comorbidities linked to unfavorable COVID-19 outcome. Study observations and caveats: Exclusive to the recovered cohort were some 2,500 TCR clusters, some 30 of them with low generation probability.

From blood, roughly 220-550 ng of genomic DNA served as TRB template. Germline CDR1 is MNHGY and CDR2 is SVAAGI. There are 16 residues in the CDR3. The chain has TRBV6-9 and TRBJ2-6; 8 positions match TRBD1. The source of this sequence is a human donor with active COVID-19. Sequenced material: blood. CDR3 residues: CASSWTGNRGDNVLTF. Here the CDR3 DNA reads TGTGCCAGCAGTTGGACAGGGAACCGTGGGGACAACGTCCTGACTTTC.